This passage covers 15 T cell receptor beta chains from one sample sequenced in a study of identical twins. One entry per CDR3 protein results from TCRdb running MiXCR on the 5' RACE reads. The sample carries roughly 1.6 million distinct CDR3 sequences, under 35% recorded once. Sample: cord blood. All receptors derive from a newborn girl in good health.

The chain carries TRBV20-1 and TRBJ2-3; D not certain. CDR1 is DFQATT and CDR2 is SNEGSKA in the germline V gene (reference sequence). The CDR3 spans 14 residues. The germline V and J ends were trimmed by 3 bases and 2 bases, with 12 bases remaining between them. In DNA form, the CDR3 reads TGCAGTGCTAGTGCGGCGCCCAACACAGATACGCAGTATTTT. Amino acids: CSASAAPNTDTQYF.

The chain joins TRBV20-1 to TRBJ2-5; tentatively, D is TRBD1 or TRBD2 (6 bases each). The CDR3 runs 11 residues. The V gene's germline CDR1 is DFQATT and CDR2 SNEGSKA (reference sequence). Trimming stripped 7 bases from V and 11 bases from J, with 17 bases between. The CDR3 protein is CSGRGANEQYF. Here the CDR3 DNA reads TGCAGTGGTAGGGGGGCGAATGAGCAGTACTTC.

The chain recombines TRBV20-1 with TRBJ2-5; D is ambiguous. This CDR3 comprises 12 residues. Germline lookup yields CDR1 DFQATT and CDR2 SNEGSKA (reference sequence). Trimming left V 1 base short and J 7 bases short, with 10 bases between. In nucleotides, the CDR3 is TGCAGTGCTAGAGGACTCTCCGGGACCCAGTACTTC. This encodes CSARGLSGTQYF.

This clonotype came up a few times. V usage is TRBV14 and J usage is TRBJ2-1, with TRBD1 matching 9 bases. The CDR3 length is 16 residues. Trimming at V came to 3 bases and at J to 4 bases, leaving 7 bases not matched to a gene. The germline CDR1 and CDR2 sequences are SGHDN and FVKESK. CDR3 sequence: CASSHLRQGGYNEQFF. CDR3 bases: TGTGCCAGCAGCCATCTTAGACAGGGGGGTTACAATGAGCAGTTCTTC.

In this sample, this clonotype turned up many times. The rearrangement joins TRBV10-3 to TRBJ1-4; a possible D gene is TRBD1 (5 bases). The CDR3 contains 13 residues. Germline CDR1 reads ENHRY; CDR2 reads SYGVKD. Trimming stripped 3 bases from V and 7 bases from J, with 9 bases between. The CDR3: CAISDGQGEKLFF. The DNA of the CDR3 is TGTGCCATCAGTGACGGGCAGGGTGAAAAACTGTTTTTT.

The chain combines TRBV12-3 or TRBV12-4 with TRBJ2-1; TRBD1 or TRBD2 may be the D gene (5 bases each). The CDR3 is made up of 17 amino acids. Trimming cost V 6 bases and J 0 bases, with 18 bases left between them. The CDR3 loop is CASSLRGPLSSYNEQFF. CDR3 in DNA: TGTGCCAGCAGCCTTAGGGGACCCCTAAGCTCCTACAATGAGCAGTTCTTC.

This chain uses TRBV20-1 with TRBJ1-2; 11 bases are shared with TRBD1. The CDR3 is made up of 16 amino acids. The germline V gene encodes CDR1 DFQATT and CDR2 SNEGSKA (reference sequence). The V gene end was trimmed by 3 bases and the J gene end by 4 bases; junction bases not matched to a gene: 10. For the CDR3, the DNA is TGCAGTGCTAGTTGGGACAGGGGGAGATATGGCTATGGCTACACCTTC. Its protein product is CSASWDRGRYGYGYTF.

This chain uses TRBV2 with TRBJ2-3; TRBD1 or TRBD2 may be the D gene (5 bases each). The CDR3 runs to 14 residues. The germline V gene encodes CDR1 SNHLY and CDR2 FYNNEI. Trimming pared 8 bases from V and 4 bases from J, leaving 16 bases between. The CDR3 loop is CASPGARTPDTQYF. As DNA, the CDR3 is TGTGCCAGCCCCGGGGCCCGAACCCCAGATACGCAGTATTTT.

Turning to this clonotype: A read error is possible here, since a much larger clone lies one base away. V and J are TRBV12-3 or TRBV12-4 and TRBJ1-2, with D perhaps TRBD1 (5 bases). The CDR3 contains 15 residues. With 5 bases removed from V and 7 bases from J, the gap between germline ends came to 20 bases. The chain's CDR3 is CASSKVIDRDCGYTF. CDR3 bases: TGTGCCAGCAGTAAAGTAATAGACAGAGACTGTGGCTACACCTTC.

This clonotype has a count of ten or more. The chain is built from TRBV10-3 and TRBJ2-1; the D is unclear. Germline CDR1 reads ENHRY; CDR2 reads SYGVKD. The CDR3 loop spans 15 amino acids. V was clipped by 6 bases and J by 0 bases, with 12 bases between them. CDR3: CAISWTASSYNEQFF. Here the CDR3 DNA reads TGTGCCATCAGCTGGACCGCTAGCTCCTACAATGAGCAGTTCTTC.

This clonotype was counted between two and nine times. The germline gene is not matched at one end of the junction; a read error may be the cause. The chain joins TRBV10-2 to TRBJ2-5, with D maybe TRBD1 (6 bases). This CDR3 spans 15 amino acids. Germline CDR1 reads WSHSY; CDR2 reads SAAADI. The CDR3 DNA reads TGCGCCGGCAGTGACCCAACCGGGACACAAGAGACCCAGTACTTC. Translated, it gives CAGSDPTGTQETQYF.

In this sample, this clonotype turned up a few times. This chain links TRBV19 with TRBJ2-1; TRBD2 is a possible D gene (5 bases). Trimming pared 2 bases from V and 0 bases from J, leaving 11 bases between. This CDR3 spans 16 amino acids. Germline V lookup: CDR1 LNHDA, CDR2 SQIVND (reference sequence). The DNA for the CDR3 is TGTGCCAGTAGTATAACGCGGGCTCGCTCCTACAATGAGCAGTTCTTC. Protein: CASSITRARSYNEQFF. Full variable domain (rest looked up from reference TRBV19 and TRBJ2-1): DGGITQSPKYLFRKEGQNVTLSCEQNLNHDAMYWYRQDPGQGLRLIYYSQIVNDFQKGDIAEGYSVSREKKESFPLTVTSAQKNPTAFYLCASSITRARSYNEQFFGPGTRLTVL.

V usage is TRBV28 and J usage is TRBJ1-3; 10 bases fit TRBD1. V was clipped by 3 bases and J by 4 bases; unmatched bases: 3. Germline V gene data show CDR1 as MDHEN and CDR2 as SYDVKM. The CDR3 is 15 residues long. This CDR3 is CASSLGQGRGNTIYF. CDR3 DNA sequence: TGTGCCAGCAGTTTGGGACAGGGGAGAGGAAACACCATATATTTT.

This clonotype has only a few counts. CDR3 nucleotide sequence: TGTGCCAGCAGTTGGGGACCGAACACCGGGGAGCTGTTTTTT. Protein product: CASSWGPNTGELFF. The chain employs TRBV12-3 or TRBV12-4 and TRBJ2-2; perhaps D is TRBD1 or TRBD2 (5 bases each). The CDR3 covers 14 residues. Trimming left V 4 bases short and J 0 bases short, with 6 bases between.

The rearrangement uses TRBV4-1 and TRBJ2-3; 10 bases are shared with TRBD2. The CDR3 is made up of 19 amino acids. The ends lost 7 bases at V and 0 bases at J; junction bases unmatched: 16. The germline CDR1 and CDR2 sequences are MGHRA and YSYEKL. The CDR3 bases are TGCGCCAGCACTCGAGTAGGAGTAGCGGGAGGACCTAGCACAGATACGCAGTATTTT. Translating gives CASTRVGVAGGPSTDTQYF.